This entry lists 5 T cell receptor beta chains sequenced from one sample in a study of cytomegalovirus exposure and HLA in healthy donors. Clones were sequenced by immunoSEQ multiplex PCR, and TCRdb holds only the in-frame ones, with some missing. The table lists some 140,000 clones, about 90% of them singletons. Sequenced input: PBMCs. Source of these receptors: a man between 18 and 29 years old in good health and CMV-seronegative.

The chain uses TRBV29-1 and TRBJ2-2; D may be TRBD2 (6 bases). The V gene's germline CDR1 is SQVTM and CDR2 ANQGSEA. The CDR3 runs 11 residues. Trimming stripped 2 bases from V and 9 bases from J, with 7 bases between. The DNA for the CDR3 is TGCAGCGTTGAAAGGGACTGGGAGCTGTTTTTT. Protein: CSVERDWELFF.

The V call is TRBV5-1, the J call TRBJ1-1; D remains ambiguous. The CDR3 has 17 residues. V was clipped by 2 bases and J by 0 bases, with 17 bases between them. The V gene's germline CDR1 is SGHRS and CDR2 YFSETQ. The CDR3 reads CASSFRVAENMNTEAFF. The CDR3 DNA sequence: TGCGCCAGCAGCTTTCGGGTGGCAGAAAACATGAACACTGAAGCTTTCTTT.

CDR3 nucleotide sequence: TGTGCCAGTAGTACCACGCCGGACAGGCTCGGTGGCTACACCTTC. This gives the protein CASSTTPDRLGGYTF. The chain combines TRBV19 with TRBJ1-2; TRBD1 agrees at 7 bases. Germline CDR1 and CDR2: LNHDA and SQIVND (reference sequence). The CDR3 consists of 15 residues. The V and J ends lost 4 bases and 7 bases, in that order; junction bases with no gene match: 12.

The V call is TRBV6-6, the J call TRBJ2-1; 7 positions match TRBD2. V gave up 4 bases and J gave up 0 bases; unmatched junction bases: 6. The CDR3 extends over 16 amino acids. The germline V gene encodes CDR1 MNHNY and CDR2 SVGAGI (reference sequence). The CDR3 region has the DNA TGTGCCAGCAGTTCGACGGGCGGGAGCTCCTACAATGAGCAGTTCTTC. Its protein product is CASSSTGGSSYNEQFF.

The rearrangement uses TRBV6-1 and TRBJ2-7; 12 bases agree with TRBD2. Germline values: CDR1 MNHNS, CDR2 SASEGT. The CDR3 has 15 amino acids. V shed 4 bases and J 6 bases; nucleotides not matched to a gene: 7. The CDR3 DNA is TGTGCCAGCAGTGTACGGACTAGCGGGATGGGCGAGCAGTACTTC. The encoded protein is CASSVRTSGMGEQYF.